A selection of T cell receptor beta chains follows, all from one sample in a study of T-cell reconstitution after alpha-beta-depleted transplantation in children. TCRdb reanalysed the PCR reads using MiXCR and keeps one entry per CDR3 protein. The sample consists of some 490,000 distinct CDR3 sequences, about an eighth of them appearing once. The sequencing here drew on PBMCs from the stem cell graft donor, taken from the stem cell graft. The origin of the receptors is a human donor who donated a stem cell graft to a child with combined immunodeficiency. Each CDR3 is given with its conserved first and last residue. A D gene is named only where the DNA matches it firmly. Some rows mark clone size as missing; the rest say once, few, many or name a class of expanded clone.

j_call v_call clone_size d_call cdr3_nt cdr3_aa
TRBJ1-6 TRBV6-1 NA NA TGTGCCAGCAGCCTGGGACACCATAATTCACCCCTCCACTTT CASSLGHHNSPLHF
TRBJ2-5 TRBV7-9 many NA TGTGCCAGCTCTACAGGGTACCAAGAGACCCAGTACTTC CASSTGYQETQYF
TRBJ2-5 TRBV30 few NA TGTGCCTGGAGTGGGGTAAATTTGGGCCAGTACTTC CAWSGVNLGQYF
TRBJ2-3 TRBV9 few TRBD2 TGTGCCAGCAGCGTTGGGAATAGCGGGAGTACCGATACGCAGTATTTT CASSVGNSGSTDTQYF
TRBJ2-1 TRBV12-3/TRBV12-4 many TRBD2 TGTGCCAGCAGTCCGGACGAGGAACTAGCGGACTGGGATGAGCAGTTCTTC CASSPDEELADWDEQFF
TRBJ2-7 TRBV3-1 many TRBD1 TGTGCCAGCAAGGGGGCAGGACCCCTCCACGAGCAGTACTTC CASKGAGPLHEQYF
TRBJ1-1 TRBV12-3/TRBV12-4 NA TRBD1 TGTGCCAGCAGTTTGGGGACAGGGAGATTGCCTGAAGCTTTCTTT CASSLGTGRLPEAFF
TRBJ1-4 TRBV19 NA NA TGTGCCAGTAGGGAGGGGGAGCGTAATGAAAAACTGTTTTTT CASREGERNEKLFF
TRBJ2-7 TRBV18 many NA TGTGCCAGCTCACTCCTACCTTACGAGCAGTACTTC CASSLLPYEQYF
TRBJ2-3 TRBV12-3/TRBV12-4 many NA TGTGCCAGCAGTTTAGGGGCGATCCCTAGCACAGATACGCAGTATTTT CASSLGAIPSTDTQYF
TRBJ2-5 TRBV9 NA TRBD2 TGTGCCAGCAGCGGTAGCGACACCGAGGGAGGGCAAGAGACCCAGTACTTC CASSGSDTEGGQETQYF
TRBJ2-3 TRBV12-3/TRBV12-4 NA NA TGTGCCAGCAGTCCGTCAGGGGGGCCAGTAGATACGCAGTATTTT CASSPSGGPVDTQYF
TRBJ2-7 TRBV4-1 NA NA TGCGCCAGCAGCCAAGGTGGGGGCTCCTTCGAGCAGTACTTC CASSQGGGSFEQYF
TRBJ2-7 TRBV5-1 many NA TGCGCCAGCAGCTTTCCTCGACAGTCATCCCCCTACGAGCAGTACTTC CASSFPRQSSPYEQYF
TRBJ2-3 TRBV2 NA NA TGTGCCTGTCTAGGGGGTAGCACAGATACGCAGTATTTT CACLGGSTDTQYF
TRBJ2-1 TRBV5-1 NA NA TGCGCCAGCAGTCCGCTAGATCCCTACAATGAGCAGTTCTTC CASSPLDPYNEQFF
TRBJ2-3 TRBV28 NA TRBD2 TGTGCCAGCACCCCATGGGGGGGGGGAGATACGCAGTATTTT CASTPWGGGDTQYF
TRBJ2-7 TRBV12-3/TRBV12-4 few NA TGTGCCAGCAGTTTGGGTCAGGAGGGAAATGGGCAGTACTTC CASSLGQEGNGQYF
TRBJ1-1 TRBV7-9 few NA TGTGCCAGCAGCTTAGGTGGCTGGCAGCCTGAAGCTTTCTTT CASSLGGWQPEAFF
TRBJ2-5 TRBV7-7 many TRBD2 TGTGCTAGCAGCTTAGTTCCTATGGGGACTAGCGGGAAAGAGACCCAGTACTTC CASSLVPMGTSGKETQYF
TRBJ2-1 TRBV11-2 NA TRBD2 TGTGCCAGCAGCTTAGACGGCCGCGGGGGGGCGTGGTCGGATGAGCAGTTCTTC CASSLDGRGGAWSDEQFF
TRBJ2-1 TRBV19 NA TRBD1 TGTGCCAGTAGTATCCGGACAGGGCACAATGAGCAGTTCTTC CASSIRTGHNEQFF
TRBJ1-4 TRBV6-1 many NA TGTGCCAGCAGGGATATAATGGGGGCCAATGAAAAACTGTTTTTT CASRDIMGANEKLFF
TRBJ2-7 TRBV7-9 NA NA TGTGCCAGCAGCTTACAAACCCGATGGTACGAGCAGTACTTC CASSLQTRWYEQYF
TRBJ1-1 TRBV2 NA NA TGTGCCAGCAGCCTCCATATGAACACTGAAGCTTTCTTT CASSLHMNTEAFF
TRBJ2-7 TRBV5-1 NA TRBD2 TGCGCCAGCAGCTTGGCTCCGGGACTAGCGGGATACGAGCAGTACTTC CASSLAPGLAGYEQYF
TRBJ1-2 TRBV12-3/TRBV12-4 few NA TGTGCCAGCAGTTTGGGTCACTCTAACTATGGCTACACCTTC CASSLGHSNYGYTF